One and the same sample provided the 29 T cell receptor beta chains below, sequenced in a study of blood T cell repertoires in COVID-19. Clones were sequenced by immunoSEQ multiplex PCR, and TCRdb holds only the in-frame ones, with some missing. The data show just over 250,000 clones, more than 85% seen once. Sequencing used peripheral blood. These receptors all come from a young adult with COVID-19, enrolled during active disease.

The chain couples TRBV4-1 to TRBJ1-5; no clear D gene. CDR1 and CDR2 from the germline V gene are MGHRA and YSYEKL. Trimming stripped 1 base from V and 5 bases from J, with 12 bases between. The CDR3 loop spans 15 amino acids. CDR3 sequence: CASSQAPTSDQPQHF. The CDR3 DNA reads TGCGCCAGCAGCCAAGCCCCTACTTCGGATCAGCCCCAGCATTTT.

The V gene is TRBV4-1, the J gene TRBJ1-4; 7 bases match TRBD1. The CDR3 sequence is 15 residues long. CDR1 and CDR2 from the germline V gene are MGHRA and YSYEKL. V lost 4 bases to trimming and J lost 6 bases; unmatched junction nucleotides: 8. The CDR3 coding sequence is TGCGCCAGCAGCCCCAGGACAGGCCTGGATGAAAAACTGTTTTTT. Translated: CASSPRTGLDEKLFF.

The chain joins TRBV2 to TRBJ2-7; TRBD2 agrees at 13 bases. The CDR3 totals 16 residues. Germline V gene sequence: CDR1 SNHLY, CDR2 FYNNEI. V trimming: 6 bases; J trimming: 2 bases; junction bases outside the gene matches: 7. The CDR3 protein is CASRRTSGSATYEQYF. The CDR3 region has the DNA TGTGCCAGCAGGAGGACTAGCGGGAGTGCGACCTACGAGCAGTACTTC.

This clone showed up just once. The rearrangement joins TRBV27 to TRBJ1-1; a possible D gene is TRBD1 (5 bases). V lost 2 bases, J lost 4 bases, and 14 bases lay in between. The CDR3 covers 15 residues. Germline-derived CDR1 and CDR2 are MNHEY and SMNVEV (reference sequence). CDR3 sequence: CASSLSPGMSTEAFF. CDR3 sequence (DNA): TGTGCCAGCAGTTTAAGTCCAGGGATGAGCACTGAAGCTTTCTTT.

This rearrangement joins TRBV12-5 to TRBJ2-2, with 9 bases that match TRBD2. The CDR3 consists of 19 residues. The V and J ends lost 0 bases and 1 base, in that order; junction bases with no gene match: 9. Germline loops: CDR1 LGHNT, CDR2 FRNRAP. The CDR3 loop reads CASGLVHPSREGNTGELFF. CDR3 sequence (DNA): TGTGCTAGTGGTTTGGTCCATCCTTCGCGGGAGGGGAACACCGGGGAGCTGTTTTTT.

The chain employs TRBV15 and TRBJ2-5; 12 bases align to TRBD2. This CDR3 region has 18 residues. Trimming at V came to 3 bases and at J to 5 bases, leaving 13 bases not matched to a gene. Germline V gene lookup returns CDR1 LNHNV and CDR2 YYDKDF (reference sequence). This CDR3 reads CATSRPGLAGGGMETQYF. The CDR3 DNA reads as TGTGCCACCAGCAGGCCGGGACTAGCGGGTGGGGGGATGGAGACCCAGTACTTC.

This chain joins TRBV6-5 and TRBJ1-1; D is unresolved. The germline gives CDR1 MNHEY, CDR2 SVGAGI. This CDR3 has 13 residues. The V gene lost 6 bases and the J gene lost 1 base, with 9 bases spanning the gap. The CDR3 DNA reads TGTGCCAGCAGATCCCGTTCGAACACTGAAGCTTTCTTT. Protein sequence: CASRSRSNTEAFF.

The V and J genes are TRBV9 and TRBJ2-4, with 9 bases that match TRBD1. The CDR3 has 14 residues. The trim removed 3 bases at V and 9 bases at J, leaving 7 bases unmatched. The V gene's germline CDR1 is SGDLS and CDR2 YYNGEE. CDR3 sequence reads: CASSEAPGQGIQYF. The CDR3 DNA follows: TGTGCCAGCAGCGAGGCCCCGGGACAGGGCATTCAGTACTTC.

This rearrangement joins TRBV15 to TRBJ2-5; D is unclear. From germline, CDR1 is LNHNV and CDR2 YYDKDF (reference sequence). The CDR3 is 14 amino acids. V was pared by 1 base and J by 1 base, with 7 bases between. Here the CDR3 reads CATSRGAVQETQYF. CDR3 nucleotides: TGTGCCACCAGCAGAGGGGCTGTCCAAGAGACCCAGTACTTC.

DNA of the CDR3: TGCGCCAGCAACCTAAACTCTGGGGCCAACGTCCTGACTTTC. This gives the protein CASNLNSGANVLTF. J is TRBJ2-6 and V is TRBV5-1; D gene ambiguous. Deletions cut 6 bases from V and 0 bases from J, with 7 bases between. Germline CDR1 SGHRS, CDR2 YFSETQ. This CDR3 is 14 amino acids long.

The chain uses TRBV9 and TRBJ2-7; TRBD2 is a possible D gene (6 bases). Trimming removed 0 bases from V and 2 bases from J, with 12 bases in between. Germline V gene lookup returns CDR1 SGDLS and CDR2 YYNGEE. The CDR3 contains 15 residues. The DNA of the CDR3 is TGTGCCAGCAGCGTAGTGCCTAGCGACCCCTACGAGCAGTACTTC. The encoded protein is CASSVVPSDPYEQYF. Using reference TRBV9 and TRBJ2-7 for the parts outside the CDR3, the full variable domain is DSGVTQTPKHLITATGQRVTLRCSPRSGDLSVYWYQQSLDQGLQFLIQYYNGEERAKGNILERFSAQQFPDLHSELNLSSLELGDSALYFCASSVVPSDPYEQYFGPGTRLTVT.

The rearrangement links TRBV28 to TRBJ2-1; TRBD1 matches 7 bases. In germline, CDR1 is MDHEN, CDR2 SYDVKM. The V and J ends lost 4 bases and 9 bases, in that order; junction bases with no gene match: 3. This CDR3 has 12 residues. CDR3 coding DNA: TGTGCCAGCAGTTCGCCAGGGGGTGAGCAGTTCTTC. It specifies CASSSPGGEQFF.

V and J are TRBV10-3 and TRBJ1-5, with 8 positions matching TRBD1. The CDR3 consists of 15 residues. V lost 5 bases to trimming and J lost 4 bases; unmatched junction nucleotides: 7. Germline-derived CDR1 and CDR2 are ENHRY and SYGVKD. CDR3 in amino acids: CAISIGQGDNQPQHF. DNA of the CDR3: TGTGCCATCAGTATCGGACAGGGCGATAATCAGCCCCAGCATTTT.

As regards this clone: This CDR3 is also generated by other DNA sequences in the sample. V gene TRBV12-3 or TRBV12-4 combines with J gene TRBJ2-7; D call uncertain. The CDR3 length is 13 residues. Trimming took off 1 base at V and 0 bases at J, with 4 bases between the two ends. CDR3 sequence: CASSLGSSYEQYF. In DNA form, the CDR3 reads TGTGCCAGCAGTTTAGGTAGCTCCTACGAGCAGTACTTC.

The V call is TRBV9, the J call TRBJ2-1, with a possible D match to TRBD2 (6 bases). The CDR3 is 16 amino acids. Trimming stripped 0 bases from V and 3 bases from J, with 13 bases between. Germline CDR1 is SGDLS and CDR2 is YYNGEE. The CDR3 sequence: CASSVVGGTSYNEQFF. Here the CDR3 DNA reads TGTGCCAGCAGCGTAGTAGGCGGGACGAGCTACAATGAGCAGTTCTTC.

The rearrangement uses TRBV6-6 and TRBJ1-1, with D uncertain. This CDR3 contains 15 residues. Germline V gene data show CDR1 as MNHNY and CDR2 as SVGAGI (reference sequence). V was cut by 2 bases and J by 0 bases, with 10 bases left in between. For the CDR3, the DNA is TGTGCCAGCAGTTACGTTAGGCAGGTGAACACTGAAGCTTTCTTT. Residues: CASSYVRQVNTEAFF.

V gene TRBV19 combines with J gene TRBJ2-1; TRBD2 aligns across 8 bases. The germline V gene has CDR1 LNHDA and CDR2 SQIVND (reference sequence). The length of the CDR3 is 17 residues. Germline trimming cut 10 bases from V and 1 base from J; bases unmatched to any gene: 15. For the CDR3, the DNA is TGTGCCACCAGTACGGCGGGTAGCGGGATTTCCTACAATGAGCAGTTCTTC. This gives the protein CATSTAGSGISYNEQFF.

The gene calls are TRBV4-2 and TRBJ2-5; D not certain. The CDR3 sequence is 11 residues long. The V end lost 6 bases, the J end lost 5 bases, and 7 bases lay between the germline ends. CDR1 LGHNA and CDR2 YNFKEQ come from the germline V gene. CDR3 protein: CASSLEETQYF. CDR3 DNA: TGTGCCAGCAGTTTAGAGGAGACCCAGTACTTC.

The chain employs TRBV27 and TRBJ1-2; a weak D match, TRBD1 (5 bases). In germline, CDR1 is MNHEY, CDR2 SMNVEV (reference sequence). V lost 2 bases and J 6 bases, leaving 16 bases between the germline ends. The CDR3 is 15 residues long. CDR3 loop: CASSLGANSLDGYTF. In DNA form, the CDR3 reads TGTGCCAGCAGTTTAGGGGCCAATTCACTCGATGGCTACACCTTC.

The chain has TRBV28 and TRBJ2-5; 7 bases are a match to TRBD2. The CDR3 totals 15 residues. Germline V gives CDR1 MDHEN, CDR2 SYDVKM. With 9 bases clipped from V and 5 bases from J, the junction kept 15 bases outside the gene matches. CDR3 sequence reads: CASNSAGLNVETQYF. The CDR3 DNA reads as TGTGCCAGTAATTCTGCGGGACTAAATGTGGAGACCCAGTACTTC.

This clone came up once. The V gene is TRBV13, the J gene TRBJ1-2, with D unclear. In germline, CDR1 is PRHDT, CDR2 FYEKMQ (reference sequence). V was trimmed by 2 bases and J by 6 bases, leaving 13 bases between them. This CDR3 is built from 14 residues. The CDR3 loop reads CASSLRGGNDGYTF. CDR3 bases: TGTGCCAGCAGCTTAAGAGGCGGGAATGATGGCTACACCTTC.

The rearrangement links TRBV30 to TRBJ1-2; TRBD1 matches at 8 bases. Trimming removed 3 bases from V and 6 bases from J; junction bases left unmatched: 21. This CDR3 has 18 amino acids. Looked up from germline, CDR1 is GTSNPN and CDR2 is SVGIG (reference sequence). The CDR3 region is CAWSRTGRPAWGADGYTF. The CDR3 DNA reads TGTGCCTGGAGCAGGACAGGGCGCCCTGCGTGGGGGGCTGATGGCTACACCTTC.

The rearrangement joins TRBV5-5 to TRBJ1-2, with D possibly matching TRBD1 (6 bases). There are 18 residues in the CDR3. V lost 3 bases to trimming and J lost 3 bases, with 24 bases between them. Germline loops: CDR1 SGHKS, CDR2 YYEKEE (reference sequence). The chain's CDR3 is CASSSLPVRGAMDYGYTF. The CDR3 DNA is TGTGCCAGCAGCTCTCTCCCCGTACGGGGGGCCATGGACTATGGCTACACCTTC.

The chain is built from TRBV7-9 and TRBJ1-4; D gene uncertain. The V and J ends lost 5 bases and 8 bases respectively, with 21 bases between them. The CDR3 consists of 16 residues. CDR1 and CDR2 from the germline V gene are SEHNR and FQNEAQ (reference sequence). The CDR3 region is CASSPPLDSSLEKLFF. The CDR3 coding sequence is TGTGCCAGCAGCCCCCCCCTGGACTCAAGTCTGGAAAAACTGTTTTTT.

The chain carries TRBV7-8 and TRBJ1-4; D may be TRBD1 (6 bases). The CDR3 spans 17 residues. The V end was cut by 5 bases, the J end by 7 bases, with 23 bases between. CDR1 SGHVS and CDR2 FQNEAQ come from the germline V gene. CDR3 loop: CASSPLRWGRGGEKLFF. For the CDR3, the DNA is TGTGCCAGCAGCCCCTTAAGATGGGGGCGGGGGGGTGAAAAACTGTTTTTT. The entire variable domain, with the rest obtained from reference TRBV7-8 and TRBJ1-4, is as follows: GAGVSQSPRYKVAKRGQDVALRCDPISGHVSLFWYQQALGQGPEFLTYFQNEAQLDKSGLPSDRFFAERPEGSVSTLKIQRTQQEDSAVYLCASSPLRWGRGGEKLFFGSGTQLSVL.

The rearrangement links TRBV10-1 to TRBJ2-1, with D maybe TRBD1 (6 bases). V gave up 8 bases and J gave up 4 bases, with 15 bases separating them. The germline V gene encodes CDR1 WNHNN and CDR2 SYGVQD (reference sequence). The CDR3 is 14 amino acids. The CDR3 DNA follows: TGCGCCAGCCGCAGGGTAGGGGGATACAATGAGCAGTTCTTC. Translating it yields CASRRVGGYNEQFF.

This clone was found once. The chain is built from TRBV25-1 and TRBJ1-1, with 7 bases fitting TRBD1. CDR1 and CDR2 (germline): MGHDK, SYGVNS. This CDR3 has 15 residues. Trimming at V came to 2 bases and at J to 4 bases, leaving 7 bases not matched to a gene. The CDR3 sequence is CASSEDREWSTEAFF. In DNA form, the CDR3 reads TGTGCCAGCAGTGAAGACAGGGAATGGAGCACTGAAGCTTTCTTT.

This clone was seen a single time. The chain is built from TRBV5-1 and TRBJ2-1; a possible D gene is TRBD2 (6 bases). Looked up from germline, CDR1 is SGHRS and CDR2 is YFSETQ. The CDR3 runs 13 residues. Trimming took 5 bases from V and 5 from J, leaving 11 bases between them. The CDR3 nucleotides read TGCGCCAGCAGATCCGGGAGTGACAATGAGCAGTTCTTC. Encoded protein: CASRSGSDNEQFF.

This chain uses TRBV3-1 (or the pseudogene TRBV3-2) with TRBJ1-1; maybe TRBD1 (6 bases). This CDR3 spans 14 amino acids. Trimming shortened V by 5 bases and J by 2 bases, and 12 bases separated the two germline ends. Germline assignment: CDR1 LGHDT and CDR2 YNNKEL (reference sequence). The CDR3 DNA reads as TGTGCCAGCAGCGGAGCAGGGGCTAACACTGAAGCTTTCTTT. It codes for CASSGAGANTEAFF.